This TCR beta chain was documented in a study of blood T cell repertoires in COVID-19. Study overall: Samples came from the United States, Italy and Spain, spanning acute and convalescent COVID-19. PBMCs, B-cell-depleted T cells, or T cells were the source of the cDNA or gDNA that made up the material.

Original processing notes: Quantification of nucleated cells was approximated via reference gene primer amplification. Sequencing used immunoSEQ multiplex PCR; TCRdb keeps in-frame clones, though not all of them. The V and J calls and clone size were taken over from that table, and D and trimming were inferred from the DNA. The sample shows 300,000 to 400,000 clones, 85% of them seen only once. J lost 7 bases, V lost 6 bases, and 9 bases had no gene match. This CDR3 comprises 15 residues. Germline V gene sequence: CDR1 SGHRS, CDR2 YFSETQ. Material for sequencing was PBMCs or T cells enriched from blood (not recorded which). The clonotype comes from a woman aged 25 to 39 who had been exposed to COVID-19. This chain joins TRBV5-1 and TRBJ2-2; TRBD1 aligns across 10 bases. The CDR3 sequence is CASIPGTGDSGELFF. The CDR3 nucleotides read TGCGCCAGCATTCCCGGGACAGGGGACAGCGGGGAGCTGTTTTTT.